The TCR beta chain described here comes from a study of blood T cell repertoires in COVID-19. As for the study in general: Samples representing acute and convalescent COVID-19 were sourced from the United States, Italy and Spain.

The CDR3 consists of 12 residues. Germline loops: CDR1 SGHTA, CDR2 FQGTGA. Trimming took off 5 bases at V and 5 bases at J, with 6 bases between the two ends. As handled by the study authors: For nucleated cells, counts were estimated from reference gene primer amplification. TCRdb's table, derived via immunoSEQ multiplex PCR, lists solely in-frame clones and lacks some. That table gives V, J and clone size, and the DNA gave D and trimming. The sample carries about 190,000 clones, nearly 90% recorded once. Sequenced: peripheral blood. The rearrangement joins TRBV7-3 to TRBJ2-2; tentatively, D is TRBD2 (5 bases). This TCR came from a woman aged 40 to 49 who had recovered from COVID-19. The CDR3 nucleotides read TGTGCCAGCAGCCCGGGGACCGGGGAGCTGTTTTTT. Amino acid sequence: CASSPGTGELFF.